This record looks at one TCR beta chain sequence and its context. Its target is not known. The use of a sample-barcoded 5' primer and a J-beta primer mix characterized a second PCR of 7 to 11 cycles. TCRdb reprocessed the 5' RACE reads with MiXCR, giving one entry per CDR3 protein. This sample has about 1,000,000 distinct CDR3 sequences, with 40% to 55% found just once. Peripheral blood samples of about 10 milliliters were drawn from each donor. This entry is derived from a study of blood T cells in healthy people across ages. Study-wide findings and caveats: Naive and antigen-experienced cells could not be conclusively compared, given unsorted PBMCs. Diversity of TCR beta correlated strongly with naive T cell percentage. Older age coincided with a roughly linear decline in TCR beta diversity per million T cells.

The length of the CDR3 is 11 residues. Germline V gene data show CDR1 as MNHEY and CDR2 as SVGEGT. V was pared by 7 bases and J by 6 bases, with 10 bases between. The material sequenced was blood. This TCR was sampled from a woman aged 55 to 70 in good health. The chain joins TRBV6-2 or TRBV6-3 to TRBJ2-7; D possibly corresponds to TRBD2 (5 bases). DNA of the CDR3: TGTGCCAGCACCTTAGGAGGCGAGCAGTACTTC. This translates into CASTLGGEQYF.